This T cell receptor beta chain was captured in a study of blood T cells in healthy people across ages. The authors isolated at least 6 million PBMCs per sample. The use of a sample-barcoded 5' primer and a J-beta primer mix characterized a second PCR of about 7 to 12 cycles. TCRdb reanalysed the 5' RACE reads using MiXCR and keeps one entry per CDR3 protein. The table shows around 800,000 distinct CDR3 sequences, with roughly 25% occurring only once. V lost 7 bases, J lost 10 bases, and 11 bases stayed unmatched. The CDR3 covers 15 residues. In addition, the sample was reused for a study of T cells of mothers and their children.

The V gene is TRBV12-3 or TRBV12-4, the J gene TRBJ1-6, with 9 bases identical to TRBD1. This receptor was taken from a boy younger than 18 in good health. Input material: blood. As DNA, the CDR3 is TGTGCCAGCAAAACAGGGGGCGCGACTTTCTCACCCCTCCACTTT. Translated: CASKTGGATFSPLHF.